The 9 T cell receptor beta chains below were found in one sample sequenced in a study of tumor-infiltrating lymphocytes in primary liver carcinoma. The template, about 550 ng total RNA, yielded TCR beta cDNA made with a constant-region primer. ARM-PCR, slightly modified, supplied the TCR beta libraries through three nested multiplex PCR rounds. Two initial PCR rounds of around 9 cycles each paired TRBV1-TRBV30 forward primers with a C-beta reverse primer. TCRdb redid the calling of the multiplex PCR reads with MiXCR, one entry per CDR3 protein. The sample holds roughly 100,000 distinct CDR3 sequences, more than 65% seen once. It was from roughly 20-30 mg of unsorted bulk tissue that RNA and DNA were co-extracted. The specimen sequenced was liver tumor tissue from sampling region 5. The subset is: tumor region T5, tumor centre. These receptors were taken from a woman between 55 and 75 years old with primary liver carcinoma and hepatitis B virus infection.

About this clonotype itself: Relative to the germline gene, one junction end is altered; a read error may explain this. The V call is TRBV6-6, the J call TRBJ1-5; a possible D gene is TRBD1 (5 bases). Germline values: CDR1 MNHNY, CDR2 SVGAGI (reference sequence). The CDR3 spans 14 residues. Here the CDR3 reads CVSRTQAVGQPQHF. The CDR3, as DNA: TGTGTCAGCAGGACACAGGCAGTGGGTCAGCCACAGCATTTT.

As concerns this clonotype: Since no conserved phenylalanine or tryptophan closes the CDR3, a read error is the likely cause. The chain combines TRBV28 with TRBJ2-7; D possibly corresponds to TRBD1 (6 bases). The CDR3 sequence is 13 residues long. CDR1 and CDR2 (germline): MDHEN, SYDVKM. V lost 3 bases and J 2 bases, leaving 8 bases between the germline ends. CDR3 amino acids: CASSLHRAYEQYS. The CDR3 DNA sequence: TGTGCCAGCAGTTTGCACAGGGCCTACGAGCAGTACTCC.

Notes on this clonotype: A read error may explain this, as a much larger clone is one base away. The rearrangement links TRBV12-3 or TRBV12-4 to TRBJ2-7; 9 bases are a match to TRBD1. The length of the CDR3 is 12 residues. The CDR3 DNA is TGCGCCCCCGGACAGGGGTCCGGCGAGCAGTACTTC. Its translation is CAPGQGSGEQYF.

This clonotype was detected many times. CDR3 DNA: TGTGCCAGCAGTGAAGCGGGACAGGGGCCCTTATCAGAGCAGTACTTC. Translating gives CASSEAGQGPLSEQYF. The V gene is TRBV6-1, the J gene TRBJ2-7; 10 bases are shared with TRBD1. Germline loops: CDR1 MNHNS, CDR2 SASEGT. There are 16 residues in the CDR3. V lost 0 bases to trimming and J lost 7 bases; unmatched junction nucleotides: 9.

Comments on this clonotype: An end of the junction does not agree with germline; a read error may underlie this. The gene calls are TRBV4-1 and TRBJ2-3, with 12 nucleotides matching TRBD2. CDR1 and CDR2 (germline): MGHRA, YSYEKL. This CDR3 spans 15 amino acids. The CDR3 is CASSLGLAGRDTQYF. In nucleotides, the CDR3 is TGCGCCAGCAGCCTCGGACTAGCGGGAAGAGATACTCAGTATTTT.

In the case of this clonotype: A much larger clone differs from this one at a single base, so this may be a read error. V gene TRBV28 combines with J gene TRBJ2-7; tentatively, D is TRBD1 (5 bases). The germline V and J ends were trimmed by 4 bases and 6 bases, with 19 bases remaining between them. The CDR3 has 15 residues. Germline CDR1 is MDHEN and CDR2 is SYDVKM. The CDR3 bases are TGTGCCAGCAGTTCAACAGGTTGGAACTACTGCGAGCAGTACTTC. Protein: CASSSTGWNYCEQYF. Full variable domain (rest looked up from reference TRBV28 and TRBJ2-7): DVKVTQSSRYLVKRTGEKVFLECVQDMDHENMFWYRQDPGLGLRLIYFSYDVKMKEKGDIPEGYSVSREKKERFSLILESASTNQTSMYLCASSSTGWNYCEQYFGPGTRLTVT.

This clonotype was seen only a few times. This may be a read error, as it is one base from a much larger clone. V usage is TRBV4-2 and J usage is TRBJ2-1; D may be TRBD2 (6 bases). Germline values: CDR1 LGHNA, CDR2 YNFKEQ. V was trimmed by 7 bases and J by 4 bases, leaving 17 bases between them. This CDR3 is 15 amino acids long. CDR3 nucleotide sequence: TGTGCCAGCAACCAGGAGGGGACCAGATACAATGAGCAGTTCTTC. Its translation: CASNQEGTRYNEQFF.

The chain joins TRBV12-3 or TRBV12-4 to TRBJ2-7; possibly TRBD2 for D (5 bases). The CDR3 is made up of 15 amino acids. Trimming cost V 6 bases and J 5 bases, with 20 bases left between them. The CDR3 nucleotides are TGTGCCAGCAGCCAAGAAACGGGATGTTGGAACGAGCAGTACTTC. This encodes CASSQETGCWNEQYF.

This clonotype was counted a few times. A much larger clone differs from this one at a single base, so this may be a read error. The chain joins TRBV4-2 to TRBJ2-3; D may be TRBD2 (5 bases). From germline, CDR1 is LGHNA and CDR2 YNFKEQ. This CDR3 contains 14 residues. The CDR3 sequence: CASGQVSGTDTQYF. The CDR3 nucleotides read TGTGCCAGCGGCCAAGTTAGCGGCACAGATACGCAGTATTTT.